Described below is a single T cell receptor beta chain sequence and its context. This entry comes from a study of T cells in Graves' hyperthyroidism and ophthalmopathy. What was amplified from RNA transcripts were TCR beta CDR3 regions. Initially, a first-round RT-PCR of the TCR CDR3 employed the HTBI primer set. MiXCR was run by TCRdb on the multiplex PCR reads, yielding one entry per CDR3 protein. The table has approximately 600,000 distinct CDR3 sequences, about 15% seen once; the top ten hold 3.5% to 4.5%. The V gene lost 0 bases and the J gene lost 11 bases, with 17 bases spanning the gap. The CDR3 is 14 residues long. Germline CDR1 SGHRS, CDR2 YFSETQ.

The TCR comes from a woman aged 40 to 50 with Graves' ophthalmopathy. Sequencing used blood. The chain couples TRBV5-1 to TRBJ1-1; perhaps TRBD1 as D (5 bases). CDR3 coding DNA: TGCGCCAGCAGCTTGGGGGGGGAGGGGCCGTCCGCTTTCTTT. Translated, it gives CASSLGGEGPSAFF.